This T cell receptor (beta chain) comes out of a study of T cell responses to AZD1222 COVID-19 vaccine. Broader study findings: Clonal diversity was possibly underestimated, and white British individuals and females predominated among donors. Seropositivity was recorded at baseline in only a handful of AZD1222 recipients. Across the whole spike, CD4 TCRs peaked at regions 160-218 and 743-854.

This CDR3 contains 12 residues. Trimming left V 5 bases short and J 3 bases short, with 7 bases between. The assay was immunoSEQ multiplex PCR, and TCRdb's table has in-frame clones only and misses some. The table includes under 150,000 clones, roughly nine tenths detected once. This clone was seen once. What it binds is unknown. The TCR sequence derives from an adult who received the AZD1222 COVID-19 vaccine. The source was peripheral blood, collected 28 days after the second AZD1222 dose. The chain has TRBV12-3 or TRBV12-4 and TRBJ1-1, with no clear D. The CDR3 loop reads CASSTAYTEAFF. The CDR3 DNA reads TGTGCCAGCAGTACGGCATACACTGAAGCTTTCTTT.